This T cell receptor beta chain was recovered during a study of T cells in Graves' hyperthyroidism and ophthalmopathy. What was amplified from RNA transcripts were TCR beta CDR3 regions. When the TCR CDR3 underwent first-round RT-PCR, the HTBI primer set was used. TCRdb itself ran the multiplex PCR reads through MiXCR, one entry per CDR3 protein. The sample shows approximately 600,000 distinct CDR3 sequences, around 16% of them seen only once. Over 18 months, lack of ophthalmopathy progression marked Graves' hyperthyroidism as stable. This CDR3 spans 21 amino acids. The J segment lost 0 bases and the V segment lost 0 bases, leaving 10 bases of the junction unmatched. Germline V gene sequence: CDR1 SEHNR, CDR2 FQNEAQ (reference sequence).

The receptor was isolated from a woman under 40 with Graves' hyperthyroidism. The material sequenced was blood. J is TRBJ2-1 and V is TRBV7-9; 14 bases agree with TRBD2. The CDR3 is CASSLAGTSGRGVFSYNEQFF. CDR3 DNA sequence: TGTGCCAGCAGCTTAGCCGGGACTAGCGGGAGAGGTGTATTCTCCTACAATGAGCAGTTCTTC. Full variable domain (remainder filled in from reference TRBV7-9 and TRBJ2-1): DTGVSQNPRHKITKRGQNVTFRCDPISEHNRLYWYRQTLGQGPEFLTYFQNEAQLEKSRLLSDRFSAERPKGSFSTLEIQRTEQGDSAMYLCASSLAGTSGRGVFSYNEQFFGPGTRLTVL.